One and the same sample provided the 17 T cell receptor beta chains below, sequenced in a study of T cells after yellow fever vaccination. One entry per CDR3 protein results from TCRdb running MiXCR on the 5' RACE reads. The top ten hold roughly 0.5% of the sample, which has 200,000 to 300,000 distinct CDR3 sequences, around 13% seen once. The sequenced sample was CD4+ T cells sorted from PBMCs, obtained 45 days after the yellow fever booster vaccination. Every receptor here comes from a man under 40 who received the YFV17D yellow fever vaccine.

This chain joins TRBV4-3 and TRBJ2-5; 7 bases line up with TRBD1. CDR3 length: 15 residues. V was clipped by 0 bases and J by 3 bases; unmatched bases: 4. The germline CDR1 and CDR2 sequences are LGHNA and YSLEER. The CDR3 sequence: CASSQEGTAKETQYF. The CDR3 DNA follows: TGCGCCAGCAGCCAAGAGGGGACAGCCAAAGAGACCCAGTACTTC.

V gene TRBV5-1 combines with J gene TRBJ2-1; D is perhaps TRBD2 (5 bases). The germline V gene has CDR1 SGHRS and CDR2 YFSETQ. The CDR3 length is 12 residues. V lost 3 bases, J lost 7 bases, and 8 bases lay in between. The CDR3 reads CASSWPGNEQFF. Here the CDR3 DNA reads TGCGCCAGCAGCTGGCCGGGAAATGAGCAGTTCTTC.

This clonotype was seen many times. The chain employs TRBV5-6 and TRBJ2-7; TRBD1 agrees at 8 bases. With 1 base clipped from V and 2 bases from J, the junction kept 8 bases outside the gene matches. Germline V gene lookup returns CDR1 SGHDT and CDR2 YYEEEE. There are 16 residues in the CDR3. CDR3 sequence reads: CASSLMTGDRPYEQYF. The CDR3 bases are TGTGCCAGCAGCTTGATGACAGGGGACCGGCCCTACGAGCAGTACTTC.

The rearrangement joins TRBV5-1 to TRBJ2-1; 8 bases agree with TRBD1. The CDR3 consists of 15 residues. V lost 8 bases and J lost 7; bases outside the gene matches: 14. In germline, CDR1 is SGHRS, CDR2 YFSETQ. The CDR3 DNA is TGCGCCAGTACCGACACCGCAGGGGGCTCAAATGAGCAGTTCTTC. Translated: CASTDTAGGSNEQFF.

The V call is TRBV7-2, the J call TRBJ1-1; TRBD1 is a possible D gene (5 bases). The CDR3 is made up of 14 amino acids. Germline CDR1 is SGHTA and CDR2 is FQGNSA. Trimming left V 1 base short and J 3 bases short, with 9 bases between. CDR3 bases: TGTGCCAGCAGCTTAGTTGGGGGGTACACTGAAGCTTTCTTT. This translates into CASSLVGGYTEAFF. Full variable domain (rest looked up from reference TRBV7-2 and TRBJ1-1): GAGVSQSPSNKVTEKGKDVELRCDPISGHTALYWYRQSLGQGLEFLIYFQGNSAPDKSGLPSDRFSAERTGGSVSTLTIQRTQQEDSAVYLCASSLVGGYTEAFFGQGTRLTVV.

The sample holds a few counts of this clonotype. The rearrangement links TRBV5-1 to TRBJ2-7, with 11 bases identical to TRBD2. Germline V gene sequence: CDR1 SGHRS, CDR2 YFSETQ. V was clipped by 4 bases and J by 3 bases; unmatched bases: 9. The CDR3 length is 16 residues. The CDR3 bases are TGCGCCAGCAGCATTTCGACTAGCGGGGTGATCTACGAGCAGTACTTC. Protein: CASSISTSGVIYEQYF. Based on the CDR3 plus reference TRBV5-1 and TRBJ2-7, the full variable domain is KAGVTQTPRYLIKTRGQQVTLSCSPISGHRSVSWYQQTPGQGLQFLFEYFSETQRNKGNFPGRFSGRQFSNSRSEMNVSTLELGDSALYLCASSISTSGVIYEQYFGPGTRLTVT.

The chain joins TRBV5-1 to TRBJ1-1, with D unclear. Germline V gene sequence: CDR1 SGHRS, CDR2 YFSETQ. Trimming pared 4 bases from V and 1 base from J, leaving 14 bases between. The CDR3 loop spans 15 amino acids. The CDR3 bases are TGCGCCAGCAGCCAACAACCGGGAGAGAACACTGAAGCTTTCTTT. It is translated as CASSQQPGENTEAFF.

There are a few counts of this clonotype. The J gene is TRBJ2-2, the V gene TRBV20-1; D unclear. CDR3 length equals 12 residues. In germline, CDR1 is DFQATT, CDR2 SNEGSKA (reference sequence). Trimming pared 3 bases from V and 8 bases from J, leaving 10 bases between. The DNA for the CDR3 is TGCAGTGCTAGTCGGTATTCGGGGGAGCTGTTTTTT. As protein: CSASRYSGELFF.

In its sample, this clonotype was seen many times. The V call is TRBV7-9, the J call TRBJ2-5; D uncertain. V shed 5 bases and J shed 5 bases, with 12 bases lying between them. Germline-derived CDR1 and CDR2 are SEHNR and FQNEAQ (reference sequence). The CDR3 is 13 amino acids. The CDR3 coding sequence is TGTGCCAGCAGCCCCGGACGCGTGGAGACCCAGTACTTC. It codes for CASSPGRVETQYF.

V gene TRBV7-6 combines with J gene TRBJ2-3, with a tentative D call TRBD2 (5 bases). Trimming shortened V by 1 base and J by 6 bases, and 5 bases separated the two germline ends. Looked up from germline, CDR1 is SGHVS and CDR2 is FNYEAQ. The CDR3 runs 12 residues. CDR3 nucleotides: TGTGCCAGCAGCTTAGAGCGGGATACGCAGTATTTT. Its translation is CASSLERDTQYF.

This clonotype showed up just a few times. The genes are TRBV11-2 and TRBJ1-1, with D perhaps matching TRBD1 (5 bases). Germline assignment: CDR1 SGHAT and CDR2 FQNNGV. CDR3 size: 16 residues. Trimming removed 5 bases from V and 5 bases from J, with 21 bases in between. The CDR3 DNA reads TGTGCCAGCAGCGTCCCCGGGACGATAAGGAGAACTGAAGCTTTCTTT. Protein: CASSVPGTIRRTEAFF.

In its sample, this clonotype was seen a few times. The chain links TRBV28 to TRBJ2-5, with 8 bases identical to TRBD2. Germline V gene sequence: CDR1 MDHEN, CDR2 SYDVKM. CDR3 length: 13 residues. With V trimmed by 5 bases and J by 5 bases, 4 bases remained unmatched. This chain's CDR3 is CASSSSGAETQYF. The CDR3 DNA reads TGTGCCAGCAGTAGTAGCGGGGCGGAGACCCAGTACTTC.

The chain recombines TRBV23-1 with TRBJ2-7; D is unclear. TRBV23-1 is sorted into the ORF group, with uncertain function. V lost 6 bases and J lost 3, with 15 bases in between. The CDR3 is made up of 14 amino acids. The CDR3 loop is CASRPIGPCYEQYF. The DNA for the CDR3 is TGCGCCAGCAGACCAATCGGCCCGTGCTACGAGCAGTACTTC.

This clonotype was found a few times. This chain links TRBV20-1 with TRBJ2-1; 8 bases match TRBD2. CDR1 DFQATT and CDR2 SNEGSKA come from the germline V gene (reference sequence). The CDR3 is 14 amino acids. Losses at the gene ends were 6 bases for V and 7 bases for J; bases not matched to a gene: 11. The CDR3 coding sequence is TGCAGTGCCAGACTGGTTAGCGGGGCGAATGAGCAGTTCTTC. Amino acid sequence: CSARLVSGANEQFF.

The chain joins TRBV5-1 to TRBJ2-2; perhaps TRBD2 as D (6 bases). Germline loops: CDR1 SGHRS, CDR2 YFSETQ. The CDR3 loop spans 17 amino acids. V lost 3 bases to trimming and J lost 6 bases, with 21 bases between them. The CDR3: CASSSGTLKSLAGELFF. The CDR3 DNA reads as TGCGCCAGCAGCTCGGGGACTCTTAAGAGTCTTGCCGGGGAGCTGTTTTTT.

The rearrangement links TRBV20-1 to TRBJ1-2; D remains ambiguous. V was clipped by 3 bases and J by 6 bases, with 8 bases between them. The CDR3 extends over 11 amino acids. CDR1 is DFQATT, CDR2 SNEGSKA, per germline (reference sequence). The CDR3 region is CSASFRDGYTF. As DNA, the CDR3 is TGCAGTGCTAGTTTCCGGGATGGCTACACCTTC.

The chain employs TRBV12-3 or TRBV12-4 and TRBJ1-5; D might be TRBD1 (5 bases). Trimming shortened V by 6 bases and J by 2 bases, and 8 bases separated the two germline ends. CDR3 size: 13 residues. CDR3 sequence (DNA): TGTGCCAGCAGAAAGACAGGCAATCAGCCCCAGCATTTT. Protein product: CASRKTGNQPQHF.